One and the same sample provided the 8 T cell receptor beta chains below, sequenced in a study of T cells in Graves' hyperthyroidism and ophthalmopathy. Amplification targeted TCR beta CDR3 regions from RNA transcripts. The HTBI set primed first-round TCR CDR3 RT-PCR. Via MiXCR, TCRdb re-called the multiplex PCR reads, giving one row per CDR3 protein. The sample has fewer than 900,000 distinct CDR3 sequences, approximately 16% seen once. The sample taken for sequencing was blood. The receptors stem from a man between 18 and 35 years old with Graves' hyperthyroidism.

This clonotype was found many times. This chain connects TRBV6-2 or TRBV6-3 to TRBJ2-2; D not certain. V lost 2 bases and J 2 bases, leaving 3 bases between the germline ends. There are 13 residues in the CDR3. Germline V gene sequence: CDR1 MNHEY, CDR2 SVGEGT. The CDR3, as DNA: TGTGCCAGCAGTTACAGCAACACCGGGGAGCTGTTTTTT. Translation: CASSYSNTGELFF.

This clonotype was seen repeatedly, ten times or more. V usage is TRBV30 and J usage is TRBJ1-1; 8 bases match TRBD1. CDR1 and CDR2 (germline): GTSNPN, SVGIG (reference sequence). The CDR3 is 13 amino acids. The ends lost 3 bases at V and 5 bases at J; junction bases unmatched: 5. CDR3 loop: CAWSRGRRTEAFF. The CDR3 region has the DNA TGTGCCTGGAGCAGGGGGCGCCGGACTGAAGCTTTCTTT.

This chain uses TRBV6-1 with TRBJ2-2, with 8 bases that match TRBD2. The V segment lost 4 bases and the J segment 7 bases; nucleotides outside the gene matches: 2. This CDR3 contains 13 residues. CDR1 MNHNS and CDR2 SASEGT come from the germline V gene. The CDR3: CASSAGTSGELFF. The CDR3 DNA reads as TGTGCCAGCAGTGCCGGGACTAGCGGGGAGCTGTTTTTT.

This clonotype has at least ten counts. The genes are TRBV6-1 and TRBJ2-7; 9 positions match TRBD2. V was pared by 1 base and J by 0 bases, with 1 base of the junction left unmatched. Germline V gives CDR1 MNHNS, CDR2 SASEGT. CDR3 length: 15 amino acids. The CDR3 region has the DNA TGTGCCAGCAGTGAAGTTAGCGGGAGCTCCTACGAGCAGTACTTC. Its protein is CASSEVSGSSYEQYF.

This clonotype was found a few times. CDR3: CASSHRGSSYEQYF. The CDR3 coding sequence is TGTGCCAGCAGCCACCGCGGGAGCTCCTACGAGCAGTACTTC. The V call is TRBV3-1, the J call TRBJ2-7, with 7 nucleotides matching TRBD2. J was trimmed by 0 bases and V by 3 bases; bases with no gene match: 2. The V gene's germline CDR1 is LGHDT and CDR2 YNNKEL (reference sequence). This CDR3 is 14 amino acids long.

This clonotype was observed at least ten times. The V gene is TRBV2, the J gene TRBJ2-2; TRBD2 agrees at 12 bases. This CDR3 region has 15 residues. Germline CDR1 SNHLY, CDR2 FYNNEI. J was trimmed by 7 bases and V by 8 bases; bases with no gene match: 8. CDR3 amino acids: CASSVLAGGVGELFF. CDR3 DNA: TGTGCCAGCTCCGTTCTAGCGGGAGGGGTCGGGGAGCTGTTTTTT.

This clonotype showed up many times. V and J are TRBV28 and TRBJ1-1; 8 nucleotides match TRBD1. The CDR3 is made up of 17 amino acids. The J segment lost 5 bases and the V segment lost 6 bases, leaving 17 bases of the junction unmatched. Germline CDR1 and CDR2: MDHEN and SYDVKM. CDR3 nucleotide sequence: TGTGCCAGCAGCACCCTACGCAGGGGGCGCTCATGGACTGAAGCTTTCTTT. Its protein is CASSTLRRGRSWTEAFF.

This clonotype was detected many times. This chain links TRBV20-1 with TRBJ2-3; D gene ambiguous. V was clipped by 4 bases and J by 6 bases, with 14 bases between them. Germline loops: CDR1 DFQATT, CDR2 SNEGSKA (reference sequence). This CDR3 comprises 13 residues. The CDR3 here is CSAIPPLGDTQYF. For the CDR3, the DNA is TGCAGTGCTATCCCTCCTCTCGGGGATACGCAGTATTTT.